This entry lists 13 T cell receptor beta chains sequenced from one sample in a study of blood T cell repertoires in COVID-19. Profiled with immunoSEQ multiplex PCR; TCRdb holds only in-frame clones, not every one. Of more than 250,000 clones listed, around nine tenths are singletons. The source material was peripheral blood. Every receptor here comes from a man between 45 and 60 years old with active or convalescent COVID-19.

The chain employs TRBV5-1 and TRBJ2-5; 10 positions match TRBD1. The CDR3 loop spans 15 amino acids. The V gene's germline CDR1 is SGHRS and CDR2 YFSETQ. V was clipped by 3 bases and J by 0 bases; unmatched bases: 2. This chain's CDR3 is CASSSGTGDQETQYF. The CDR3 DNA is TGCGCCAGCAGCTCCGGGACAGGGGACCAAGAGACCCAGTACTTC.

This clone has a handful of counts. This chain uses TRBV28 with TRBJ1-2; D might be TRBD1 (6 bases). Per germline, CDR1 MDHEN and CDR2 SYDVKM. The CDR3 is made up of 15 amino acids. Trimming left V 6 bases short and J 2 bases short, with 16 bases between. The chain's CDR3 is CASSTYGGANYGYTF. The CDR3 DNA follows: TGTGCCAGCAGCACTTACGGGGGGGCCAACTATGGCTACACCTTC.

The chain uses TRBV4-1 and TRBJ2-3; 8 bases fit TRBD1. CDR1 is MGHRA, CDR2 YSYEKL, per germline. The V segment lost 2 bases and the J segment 4 bases; nucleotides outside the gene matches: 17. The CDR3 extends over 19 amino acids. The CDR3 sequence is CASSQQPPLTGVRPDTQYF. The DNA for the CDR3 is TGCGCCAGCAGCCAACAACCCCCCCTGACAGGGGTGAGGCCAGATACGCAGTATTTT.

This chain connects TRBV27 to TRBJ2-3, with 8 positions matching TRBD2. CDR1 is MNHEY and CDR2 is SMNVEV in the germline V gene (reference sequence). The CDR3 is 17 amino acids. The V gene end was trimmed by 4 bases and the J gene end by 4 bases; junction bases not matched to a gene: 13. This CDR3 reads CASSSRRERENPDTQYF. In DNA, the CDR3 is TGTGCCAGCAGTTCCAGGAGAGAGCGGGAGAACCCAGATACGCAGTATTTT.

The V gene is TRBV30, the J gene TRBJ1-6; tentatively, D is TRBD1 (6 bases). The CDR3 is 15 residues long. Germline CDR1 is GTSNPN and CDR2 is SVGIG (reference sequence). V was pared by 1 base and J by 10 bases, with 17 bases between. The CDR3 sequence: CAWSALQGLYSPLHF. In nucleotides, the CDR3 is TGTGCCTGGAGTGCTCTACAGGGTCTGTACTCACCCCTCCACTTT. Variable domain in full (rest from reference TRBV30 and TRBJ1-6): SQTIHQWPATLVQPVGSPLSLECTVEGTSNPNLYWYRQAAGRGLQLLFYSVGIGQISSEVPQNLSASRPQDRQFILSSKKLLLSDSGFYLCAWSALQGLYSPLHFGNGTRLTVT.

This chain links TRBV9 with TRBJ2-5; 12 positions agree with TRBD2. J lost 5 bases, V lost 4 bases, and 6 bases had no gene match. This CDR3 contains 15 residues. Germline-derived CDR1 and CDR2 are SGDLS and YYNGEE. The CDR3 sequence is CASSLAGGRMETQYF. CDR3 DNA sequence: TGTGCCAGCAGCCTAGCGGGGGGGCGGATGGAGACCCAGTACTTC.

This sequence joins TRBV13 and TRBJ2-2; D remains ambiguous. CDR3 size: 15 residues. Trimming cost V 1 base and J 3 bases, with 9 bases left between them. CDR1 and CDR2 (germline): PRHDT, FYEKMQ (reference sequence). The CDR3 DNA reads TGTGCCAGCAGCTTAGAATCGCCGGACACCGGGGAGCTGTTTTTT. Its translation is CASSLESPDTGELFF.

The genes are TRBV18 and TRBJ2-3, with 9 bases identical to TRBD1. This CDR3 is built from 15 residues. Germline CDR1 is KGHSH and CDR2 is LQKENI. The V and J ends lost 0 bases and 4 bases, in that order; junction bases with no gene match: 2. CDR3: CASSPPGQGPDTQYF. Written as DNA, the CDR3 is TGTGCCAGCTCACCACCAGGACAGGGGCCAGATACGCAGTATTTT.

The rearrangement uses TRBV11-2 and TRBJ1-4; D is ambiguous. Per germline, CDR1 SGHAT and CDR2 FQNNGV. This CDR3 region has 14 residues. V shed 0 bases and J shed 5 bases, with 7 bases lying between them. In nucleotides, the CDR3 is TGTGCCAGCAGCTTAGATTGGGAGAATGAAAAACTGTTTTTT. It encodes CASSLDWENEKLFF. The full variable domain, in which reference TRBV11-2 and TRBJ1-4 provide the parts outside the CDR3, is EAGVAQSPRYKIIEKRQSVAFWCNPISGHATLYWYQQILGQGPKLLIQFQNNGVVDDSQLPKDRFSAERLKGVDSTLKIQPAKLEDSAVYLCASSLDWENEKLFFGSGTQLSVL.

A few counts support this clone. The chain joins TRBV6-6 to TRBJ2-7, with 8 bases that match TRBD2. CDR1 MNHNY and CDR2 SVGAGI come from the germline V gene (reference sequence). Trimming cost V 6 bases and J 7 bases; bases outside gene matches: 8. This CDR3 has 13 residues. CDR3 nucleotides: TGTGCCAGCAGCCGGGAGGGCCTCAGTGAGCAGTACTTC. Protein sequence: CASSREGLSEQYF.

This rearrangement joins TRBV28 to TRBJ2-2; 7 bases align to TRBD2. Germline V CDR1 and CDR2: MDHEN, SYDVKM. V trimming: 3 bases; J trimming: 6 bases; junction bases outside the gene matches: 4. This CDR3 comprises 14 residues. CDR3 protein: CASSFAGVPGELFF. The CDR3 DNA is TGTGCCAGCAGTTTCGCGGGGGTCCCCGGGGAGCTGTTTTTT.

The chain combines TRBV5-6 with TRBJ1-6, with D tentatively TRBD1 (5 bases). The CDR3 runs to 14 residues. V gave up 4 bases and J gave up 10 bases, with 15 bases separating them. CDR1 is SGHDT and CDR2 is YYEEEE in the germline V gene. This CDR3 reads CASSPKAGRSPLHF. The CDR3 DNA is TGTGCCAGCAGCCCTAAGGCAGGGCGGTCACCCCTCCACTTT.

The chain combines TRBV2 with TRBJ1-5; no clear D gene. Germline V gives CDR1 SNHLY, CDR2 FYNNEI. There are 15 residues in the CDR3. Trimming left V 4 bases short and J 3 bases short, with 13 bases between. The CDR3, as DNA: TGTGCCAGCAGTGCGGCTTCAGGCTCCAATCAGCCCCAGCATTTT. Translating it yields CASSAASGSNQPQHF.